The clone carrying this TCR beta chain was observed a handful of times. The data are from a study of cytomegalovirus exposure and HLA in healthy donors. Amplification used 60 Vbeta primers and 13 Jbeta primers. Profiled with immunoSEQ multiplex PCR; TCRdb holds only in-frame clones, not every one. This sample carries 150,000 or so clones, just under 80% of them seen once, and the ten largest clones take approximately 9.8%. The sample was PBMCs. The receptor was isolated from a man aged 18 to 29 in good health and CMV-seropositive.

The CDR3 here is CASSTRGYIQYF. The CDR3 region has the DNA TGCGCCAGCAGCACCCGGGGGTACATTCAGTACTTC. The chain combines TRBV5-1 with TRBJ2-4; D possibly corresponds to TRBD2 (6 bases). CDR3 length equals 12 residues. Germline loops: CDR1 SGHRS, CDR2 YFSETQ. Trimming removed 4 bases at V and 8 bases at J, with 10 bases between.